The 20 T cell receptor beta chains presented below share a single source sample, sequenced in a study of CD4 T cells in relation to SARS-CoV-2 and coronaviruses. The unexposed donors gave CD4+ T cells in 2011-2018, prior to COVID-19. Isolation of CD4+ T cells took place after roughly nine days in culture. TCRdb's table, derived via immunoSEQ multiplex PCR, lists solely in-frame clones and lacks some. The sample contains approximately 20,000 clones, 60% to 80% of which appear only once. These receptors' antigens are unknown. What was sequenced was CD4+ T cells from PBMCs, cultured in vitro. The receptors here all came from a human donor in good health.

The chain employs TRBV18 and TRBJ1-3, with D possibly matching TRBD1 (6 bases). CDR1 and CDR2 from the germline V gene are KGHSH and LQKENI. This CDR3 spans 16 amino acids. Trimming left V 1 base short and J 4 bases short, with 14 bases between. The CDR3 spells CASSPLPGAGGNTIYF. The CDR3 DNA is TGTGCCAGCTCACCACTGCCGGGGGCCGGAGGAAACACCATATATTTT.

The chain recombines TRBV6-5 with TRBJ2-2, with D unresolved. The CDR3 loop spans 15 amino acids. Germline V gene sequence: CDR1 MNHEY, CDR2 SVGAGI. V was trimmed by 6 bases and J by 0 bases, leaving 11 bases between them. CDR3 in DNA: TGTGCCAGCAGAGGGAACAGCGCGAACACCGGGGAGCTGTTTTTT. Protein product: CASRGNSANTGELFF.

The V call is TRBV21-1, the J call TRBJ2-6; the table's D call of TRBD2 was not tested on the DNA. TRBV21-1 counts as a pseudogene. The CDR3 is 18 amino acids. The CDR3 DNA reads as TGTGCCAGCAGCCTCCGCCCACTTCGGGACTTAGGGGCCAACGTCCTGACTTTC. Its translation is CASSLRPLRDLGANVLTF.

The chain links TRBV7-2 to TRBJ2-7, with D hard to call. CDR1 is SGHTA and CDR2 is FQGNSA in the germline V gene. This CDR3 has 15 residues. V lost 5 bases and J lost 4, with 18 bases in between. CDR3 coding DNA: TGTGCCAGCAGCGCCACCGCGGCCGGCCGATACGAGCAGTACTTC. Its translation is CASSATAAGRYEQYF.

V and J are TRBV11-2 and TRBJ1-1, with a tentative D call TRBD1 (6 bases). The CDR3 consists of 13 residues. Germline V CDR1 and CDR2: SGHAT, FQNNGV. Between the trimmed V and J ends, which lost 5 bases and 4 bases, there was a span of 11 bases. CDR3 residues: CASSLRTVTEAFF. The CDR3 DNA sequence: TGTGCCAGCAGCCTCCGGACAGTCACTGAAGCTTTCTTT.

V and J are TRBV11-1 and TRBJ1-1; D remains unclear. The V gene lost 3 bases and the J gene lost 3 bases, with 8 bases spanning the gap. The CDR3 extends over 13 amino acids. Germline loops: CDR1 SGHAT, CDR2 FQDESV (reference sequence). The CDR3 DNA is TGTGCCAGCAGCTTCGAAAGGGACACTGAAGCTTTCTTT. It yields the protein CASSFERDTEAFF.

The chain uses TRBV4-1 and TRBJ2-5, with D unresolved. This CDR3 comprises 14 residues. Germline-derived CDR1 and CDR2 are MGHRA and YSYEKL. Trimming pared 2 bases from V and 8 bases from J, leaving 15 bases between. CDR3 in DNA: TGCGCCAGCAGCCAACCACGAGCCTTGCTAACCCAGTACTTC. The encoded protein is CASSQPRALLTQYF.

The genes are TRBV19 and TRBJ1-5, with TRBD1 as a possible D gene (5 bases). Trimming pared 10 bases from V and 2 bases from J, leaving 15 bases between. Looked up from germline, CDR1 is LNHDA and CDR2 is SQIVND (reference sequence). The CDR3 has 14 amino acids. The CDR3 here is CATGFQGGNQPQHF. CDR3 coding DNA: TGTGCCACAGGATTTCAGGGTGGCAATCAGCCCCAGCATTTT.

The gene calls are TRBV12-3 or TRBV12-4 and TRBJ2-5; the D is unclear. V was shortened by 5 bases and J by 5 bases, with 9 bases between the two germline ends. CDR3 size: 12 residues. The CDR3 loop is CASSLTVETQYF. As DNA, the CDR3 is TGTGCCAGCAGTCTGACTGTTGAGACCCAGTACTTC.

CDR3 bases: TGTGCCAGCAGCTTGGCCCGGGCAGGTTACAATGAGCAGTTCTTC. Amino acids: CASSLARAGYNEQFF. V is TRBV5-4 and J is TRBJ2-1; D is uncertain. V was cut by 0 bases and J by 4 bases, with 11 bases left in between. Germline V lookup: CDR1 SGHNT, CDR2 YYREEE (reference sequence). This CDR3 region has 15 residues.

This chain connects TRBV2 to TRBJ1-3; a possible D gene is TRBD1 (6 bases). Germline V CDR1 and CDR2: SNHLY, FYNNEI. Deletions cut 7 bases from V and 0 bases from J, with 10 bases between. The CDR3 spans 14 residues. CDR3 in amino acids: CASKGGVSGNTIYF. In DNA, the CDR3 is TGTGCCAGCAAGGGGGGTGTCTCTGGAAACACCATATATTTT.

CDR3 protein: CASSIRDPTFNEQFF. The CDR3 nucleotides are TGTGCCAGCAGCATCCGGGACCCAACCTTCAATGAGCAGTTCTTC. V gene TRBV5-8 combines with J gene TRBJ2-1; tentatively, D is TRBD1 or TRBD2 (5 bases each). The CDR3 runs 15 residues. Germline loops: CDR1 SGHTS, CDR2 YDEGEE. The ends were cut back, 4 bases at V and 6 bases at J, with 17 bases in the middle. The full variable domain, in which reference TRBV5-8 and TRBJ2-1 provide the parts outside the CDR3, is EAGVTQSPTHLIKTRGQQATLRCSPISGHTSVYWYQQALGLGLQFLLWYDEGEERNRGNFPPRFSGRQFPNYSSELNVNALELEDSALYLCASSIRDPTFNEQFFGPGTRLTVL.

The CDR3 sequence: CASSRTGGGYTF. The CDR3 nucleotides read TGTGCCAGCAGCCGGACAGGGGGTGGCTACACCTTC. This chain uses TRBV9 with TRBJ1-2, with 10 bases that match TRBD1. V lost 4 bases, J lost 7 bases, and 1 base stayed unmatched. Germline CDR1 is SGDLS and CDR2 is YYNGEE. The CDR3 is 12 amino acids.

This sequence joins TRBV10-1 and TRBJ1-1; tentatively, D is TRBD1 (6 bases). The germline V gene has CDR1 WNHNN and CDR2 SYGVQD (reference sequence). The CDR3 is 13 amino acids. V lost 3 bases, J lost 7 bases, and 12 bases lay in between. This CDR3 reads CASSENVQGEAFF. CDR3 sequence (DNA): TGCGCCAGCAGTGAAAATGTACAGGGTGAAGCTTTCTTT.

CDR3 coding DNA: TGTGCCAGCAGTGAATGGGGGGCGGATGAGCAGTTCTTC. Translated, it gives CASSEWGADEQFF. This chain connects TRBV25-1 to TRBJ2-1; either TRBD1 or TRBD2 may supply D (6 bases each). Trimming cost V 1 base and J 8 bases, with 9 bases left between them. Germline V gene lookup returns CDR1 MGHDK and CDR2 SYGVNS. This CDR3 spans 13 amino acids.

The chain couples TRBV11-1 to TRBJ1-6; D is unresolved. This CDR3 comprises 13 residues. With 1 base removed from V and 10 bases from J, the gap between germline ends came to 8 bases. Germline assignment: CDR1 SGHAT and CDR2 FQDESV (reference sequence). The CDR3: CASSLDAYSPLHF. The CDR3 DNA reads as TGTGCCAGCAGCTTAGACGCCTACTCACCCCTCCACTTT.

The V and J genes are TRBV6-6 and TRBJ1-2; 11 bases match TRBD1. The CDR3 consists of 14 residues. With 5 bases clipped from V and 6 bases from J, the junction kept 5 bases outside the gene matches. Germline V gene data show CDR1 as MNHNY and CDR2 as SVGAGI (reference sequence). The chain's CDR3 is CASSRWTGGNGYTF. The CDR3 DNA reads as TGTGCCAGCAGTCGATGGACAGGGGGCAATGGCTACACCTTC.

The CDR3 region is CASRLGGQGSPAKNIQYF. CDR3 coding DNA: TGTGCAAGTCGTTTGGGGGGACAGGGTTCCCCAGCCAAAAACATTCAGTACTTC. The rearrangement uses TRBV12-2 and TRBJ2-4; TRBD1 is the table's D call and was not checked against the DNA. TRBV12-2 represents a pseudogene. The length of the CDR3 is 18 residues.

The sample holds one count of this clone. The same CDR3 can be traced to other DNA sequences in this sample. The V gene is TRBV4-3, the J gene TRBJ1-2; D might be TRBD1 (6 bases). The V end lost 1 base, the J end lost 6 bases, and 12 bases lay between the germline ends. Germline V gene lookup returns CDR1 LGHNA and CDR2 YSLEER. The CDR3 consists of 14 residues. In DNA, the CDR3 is TGCGCCAGCAGCCAAGGCCAACAGGGAAATGGCTACACCTTC. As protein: CASSQGQQGNGYTF.

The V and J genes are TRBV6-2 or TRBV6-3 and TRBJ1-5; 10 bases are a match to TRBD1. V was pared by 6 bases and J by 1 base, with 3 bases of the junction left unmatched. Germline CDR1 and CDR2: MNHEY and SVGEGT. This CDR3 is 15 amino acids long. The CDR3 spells CASSLDRGSNQPQHF. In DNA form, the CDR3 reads TGTGCCAGCAGCTTGGACAGGGGGAGCAATCAGCCCCAGCATTTT.